The 17 T cell receptor beta chains below were found in one sample sequenced in a study of chronic HIV infection and antiretroviral therapy. TCRdb re-derived calls from the 5' RACE reads in MiXCR, one entry per CDR3 protein. The table includes roughly 39,000 distinct CDR3 sequences, about 8.9% detected once. The sequenced sample was peripheral blood. Receptor source: an adult who had HIV and had not received antiretroviral therapy, or was an uninfected healthy control (not recorded which).

The V and J genes are TRBV7-2 and TRBJ2-1; D is ambiguous. V shed 5 bases and J shed 6 bases, with 11 bases lying between them. This CDR3 is 13 amino acids long. Germline CDR1 SGHTA, CDR2 FQGNSA. For the CDR3, the DNA is TGTGCCAGCAGCCATGTGGGTAGCAATGAGCAGTTCTTC. Translating gives CASSHVGSNEQFF.

This clonotype was seen ten or more times. The chain links TRBV6-4 to TRBJ2-3; 7 bases line up with TRBD2. CDR1 and CDR2 from the germline V gene are MRHNA and SNTAGT. CDR3 size: 14 residues. The J segment lost 2 bases and the V segment lost 2 bases, leaving 1 base of the junction unmatched. In DNA, the CDR3 is TGTGCCAGCAGTGACGGGAGGGCCACAGATACGCAGTATTTT. It translates to CASSDGRATDTQYF.

This clonotype was found a few times. This chain joins TRBV2 and TRBJ2-5; D gene ambiguous. Trimming left V 5 bases short and J 4 bases short, with 8 bases between. There are 12 residues in the CDR3. Germline V gives CDR1 SNHLY, CDR2 FYNNEI. The DNA of the CDR3 is TGTGCCAGCAGTCTTCAAACAGAGACCCAGTACTTC. It yields the protein CASSLQTETQYF.

V and J are TRBV11-2 and TRBJ2-1; D is undetermined. Deletions cut 5 bases from V and 9 bases from J, with 17 bases between. The CDR3 runs to 14 residues. CDR1 and CDR2 from the germline V gene are SGHAT and FQNNGV. The CDR3 loop reads CASSGHPEMGEQFF. The DNA of the CDR3 is TGTGCCAGCAGCGGCCACCCCGAGATGGGTGAGCAGTTCTTC.

The table lists this clonotype with a few counts. The rearrangement links TRBV28 to TRBJ2-7, with TRBD2 identical over 10 bases. This CDR3 contains 15 residues. The germline CDR1 and CDR2 sequences are MDHEN and SYDVKM. V lost 4 bases to trimming and J lost 2 bases; unmatched junction nucleotides: 5. The CDR3: CASSSNLAGAYEQYF. The DNA of the CDR3 is TGTGCCAGCAGTTCCAATCTAGCGGGAGCCTACGAGCAGTACTTC.

This chain joins TRBV2 and TRBJ2-7; D call uncertain. CDR3 length: 13 residues. Germline CDR1 reads SNHLY; CDR2 reads FYNNEI. The ends were cut back, 6 bases at V and 2 bases at J, with 11 bases in the middle. The CDR3 region has the DNA TGTGCCAGCAGCCCGGGCCCACCCTACGAGCAGTACTTC. Translating it yields CASSPGPPYEQYF. The entire variable domain, with the rest obtained from reference TRBV2 and TRBJ2-7, is as follows: EPEVTQTPSHQVTQMGQEVILRCVPISNHLYFYWYRQILGQKVEFLVSFYNNEISEKSEIFDDQFSVERPDGSNFTLKIRSTKLEDSAMYFCASSPGPPYEQYFGPGTRLTVT.

This clonotype was observed at least ten times. The J gene is TRBJ2-3, the V gene TRBV28, with 7 bases aligning to TRBD1. V lost 6 bases to trimming and J lost 0 bases; unmatched junction nucleotides: 3. Per germline, CDR1 MDHEN and CDR2 SYDVKM. This CDR3 has 14 residues. In nucleotides, the CDR3 is TGTGCCAGCAGGACAGGGATAAGCACAGATACGCAGTATTTT. This translates into CASRTGISTDTQYF.

This clonotype was picked up many times. The chain links TRBV5-4 to TRBJ2-7; D may be TRBD2 (5 bases). V was trimmed by 2 bases and J by 7 bases, leaving 19 bases between them. The CDR3 is made up of 15 amino acids. The germline gives CDR1 SGHNT, CDR2 YYREEE (reference sequence). This chain's CDR3 is CASSFGAAHAQEQYF. For the CDR3, the DNA is TGTGCCAGCAGCTTCGGAGCGGCCCACGCCCAGGAGCAGTACTTC.

This clonotype was observed a few times. V gene TRBV28 combines with J gene TRBJ2-1, with 8 nucleotides matching TRBD2. Germline V CDR1 and CDR2: MDHEN, SYDVKM. The ends lost 2 bases at V and 4 bases at J; junction bases unmatched: 4. This CDR3 comprises 15 residues. This CDR3 is CASSLDGRAYNEQFF. The CDR3 region has the DNA TGTGCCAGCAGTTTAGACGGGAGGGCATACAATGAGCAGTTCTTC. Looking up the rest from reference TRBV28 and TRBJ2-1 gives the full variable domain: DVKVTQSSRYLVKRTGEKVFLECVQDMDHENMFWYRQDPGLGLRLIYFSYDVKMKEKGDIPEGYSVSREKKERFSLILESASTNQTSMYLCASSLDGRAYNEQFFGPGTRLTVL.

This clonotype showed up many times. The gene calls are TRBV20-1 and TRBJ2-7, with 10 bases aligning to TRBD2. Per germline, CDR1 DFQATT and CDR2 SNEGSKA (reference sequence). V shed 1 base, J shed 0 bases, and the junction held 3 bases outside the gene matches. The CDR3 sequence is 15 residues long. CDR3 coding DNA: TGCAGTGCTAGAGTGTCTAGCGGGAGCTCCTACGAGCAGTACTTC. Encoded protein: CSARVSSGSSYEQYF.

Details on this clonotype: Sequence at one end of the junction differs from germline and may be a read error. The genes are TRBV6-2 or TRBV6-3 and TRBJ1-1, with TRBD1 matching 7 bases. Germline lookup yields CDR1 MNHEY and CDR2 SVGEGT. The CDR3 has 14 residues. In DNA form, the CDR3 reads TGTGCCAGCAACGACGACAGGGATAACACTGAAACTTTCTTT. Translation: CASNDDRDNTETFF.

In its sample, this clonotype was seen many times. The chain carries TRBV2 and TRBJ2-1; 8 bases map to TRBD1. Germline CDR1 is SNHLY and CDR2 is FYNNEI. V was clipped by 3 bases and J by 8 bases; unmatched bases: 6. The CDR3 sequence is 14 residues long. CDR3 in DNA: TGTGCCAGCAGTGAGGACAGGGCTCGGGATGAGCAGTTCTTC. Translated: CASSEDRARDEQFF.

This clonotype has more than one count but fewer than ten. This chain links TRBV2 with TRBJ2-3; 8 nucleotides line up with TRBD2. V lost 10 bases and J lost 7; bases outside the gene matches: 13. This CDR3 is built from 14 residues. Germline V gene lookup returns CDR1 SNHLY and CDR2 FYNNEI. The CDR3: CATPESGSRNTQYF. The CDR3 DNA reads as TGTGCCACCCCCGAGAGCGGGAGTAGGAATACGCAGTATTTT.

This clonotype was seen at least ten times. The CDR3 sequence: CASSGLAGQETQYF. CDR3 DNA sequence: TGTGCCAGCAGCGGACTAGCGGGGCAAGAGACCCAGTACTTC. This chain links TRBV5-4 with TRBJ2-5; 12 bases map to TRBD2. Germline lookup yields CDR1 SGHNT and CDR2 YYREEE (reference sequence). V gave up 4 bases and J gave up 2 bases; unmatched junction bases: 0. This CDR3 spans 14 amino acids. The full variable domain, in which reference TRBV5-4 and TRBJ2-5 provide the parts outside the CDR3, is ETGVTQSPTHLIKTRGQQVTLRCSSQSGHNTVSWYQQALGQGPQFIFQYYREEENGRGNFPPRFSGLQFPNYSSELNVNALELDDSALYLCASSGLAGQETQYFGPGTRLLVL.

This clonotype was counted a few times. The genes are TRBV29-1 and TRBJ2-1, with a weak D call TRBD2 (6 bases). Germline loops: CDR1 SQVTM, CDR2 ANQGSEA. The CDR3 runs 16 residues. Trimming left V 6 bases short and J 10 bases short, with 28 bases between. The CDR3 sequence is CSVERFEGPRGEEQFF. The CDR3 nucleotides are TGCAGCGTAGAGAGATTTGAGGGACCCCGCGGGGAGGAGCAGTTCTTC.

The chain couples TRBV9 to TRBJ1-2, with TRBD1 matching 7 bases. The CDR3 runs 14 residues. J was trimmed by 0 bases and V by 3 bases; bases with no gene match: 2. Germline V gene lookup returns CDR1 SGDLS and CDR2 YYNGEE. The CDR3 nucleotides read TGTGCCAGCAGCGAGGGACAGCCTAACTATGGCTACACCTTC. Protein sequence: CASSEGQPNYGYTF.

The chain employs TRBV7-2 and TRBJ2-5, with 9 bases matching TRBD1. The CDR3 runs to 14 residues. CDR1 and CDR2 (germline): SGHTA, FQGNSA. The V gene end was trimmed by 5 bases and the J gene end by 7 bases; junction bases not matched to a gene: 8. CDR3 protein: CASSKDRGGGTQYF. CDR3 bases: TGTGCCAGCAGCAAGGACAGGGGAGGTGGGACCCAGTACTTC.